This T cell receptor beta chain was observed in a study of control samples from healthy donors and cancer patients. Libraries were prepared by immunoSEQ multiplex PCR; TCRdb keeps only in-frame clonotypes and omits some of them. Among 150,000 to 180,000 clones listed, about 94% were seen once. V was cut by 3 bases and J by 1 base, with 13 bases left in between. Germline V gene lookup returns CDR1 SGHNT and CDR2 YYREEE (reference sequence). The CDR3 is 15 residues long. V and J are TRBV5-4 and TRBJ1-1; D unresolved. Sequences were obtained from blood. The clonotype comes from a man aged 35-49 years in good health. The CDR3 spells CASSSLGRGNTEAFF. CDR3 in DNA: TGTGCCAGCAGCTCCCTAGGACGGGGGAACACTGAAGCTTTCTTT.